The TCR beta chain described here comes from a study of OX40 agonist ivuxolimab in advanced cancers. Study context: Patients were dosed intravenously with ivuxolimab at 0.01 to 10 mg/kg every 2 weeks. Three individuals attained partial responses, comprising one hepatocellular carcinoma case and two cutaneous melanoma cases. Prior anti-PD-1, anti-PD-L1 or anti-CTLA-4 therapy was allowed; 40% had some.

Trimming shortened V by 0 bases and J by 8 bases, and 13 bases separated the two germline ends. CDR1 MNHEY and CDR2 SMNVEV come from the germline V gene (reference sequence). This CDR3 has 15 residues. This clone was seen a single time. Sequenced by immunoSEQ multiplex PCR; TCRdb stores in-frame clones only, minus some. The data show some 140,000 clones, with approximately 94% seen just once and roughly 0.94% held by the top ten. The material was CD4+ or CD8+ T cells sorted from blood, obtained in a trial of the OX40 agonist ivuxolimab. This sequence was found in an adult with an advanced solid tumor such as melanoma, head and neck, liver or kidney cancer. The gene calls are TRBV27 and TRBJ1-4; D gene unclear. The CDR3 coding sequence is TGTGCCAGCAGTTTATCTGGGGAGAGGAGAGAAAAACTGTTTTTT. Residues: CASSLSGERREKLFF.